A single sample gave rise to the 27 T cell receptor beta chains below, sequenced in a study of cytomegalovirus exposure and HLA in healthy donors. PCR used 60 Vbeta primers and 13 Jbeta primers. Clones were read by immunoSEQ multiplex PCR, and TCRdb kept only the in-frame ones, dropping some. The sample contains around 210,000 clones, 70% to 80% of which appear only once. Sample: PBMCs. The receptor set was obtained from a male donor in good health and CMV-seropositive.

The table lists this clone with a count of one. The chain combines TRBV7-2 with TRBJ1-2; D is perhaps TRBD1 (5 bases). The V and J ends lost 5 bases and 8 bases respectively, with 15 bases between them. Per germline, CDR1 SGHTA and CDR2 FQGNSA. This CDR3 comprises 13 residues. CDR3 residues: CASSIQVGGGYTF. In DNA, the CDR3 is TGTGCCAGCAGCATCCAAGTGGGGGGAGGCTACACCTTC. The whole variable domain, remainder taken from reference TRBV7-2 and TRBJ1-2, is GAGVSQSPSNKVTEKGKDVELRCDPISGHTALYWYRQSLGQGLEFLIYFQGNSAPDKSGLPSDRFSAERTGGSVSTLTIQRTQQEDSAVYLCASSIQVGGGYTFGSGTRLTVV.

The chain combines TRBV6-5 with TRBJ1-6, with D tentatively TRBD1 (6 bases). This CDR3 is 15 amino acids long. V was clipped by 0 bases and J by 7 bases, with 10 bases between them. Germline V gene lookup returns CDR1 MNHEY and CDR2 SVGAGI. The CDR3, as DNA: TGTGCCAGCAGTTACTCTCGGACAGCCAATTCACCCCTCCACTTT. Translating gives CASSYSRTANSPLHF.

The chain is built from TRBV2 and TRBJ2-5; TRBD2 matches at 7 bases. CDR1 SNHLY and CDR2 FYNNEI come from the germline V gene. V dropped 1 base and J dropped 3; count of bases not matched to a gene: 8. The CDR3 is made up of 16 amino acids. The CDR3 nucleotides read TGTGCCAGCAGTGAAGGTTCCCTCGCGGGAGAAGAGACCCAGTACTTC. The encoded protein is CASSEGSLAGEETQYF.

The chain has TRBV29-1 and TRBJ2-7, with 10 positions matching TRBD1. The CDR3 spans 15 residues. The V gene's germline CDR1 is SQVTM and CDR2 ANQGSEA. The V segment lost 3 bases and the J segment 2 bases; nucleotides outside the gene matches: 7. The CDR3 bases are TGCAGCGTTGACTGGCCGGGACAGGGGCCCTACGAGCAGTACTTC. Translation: CSVDWPGQGPYEQYF.

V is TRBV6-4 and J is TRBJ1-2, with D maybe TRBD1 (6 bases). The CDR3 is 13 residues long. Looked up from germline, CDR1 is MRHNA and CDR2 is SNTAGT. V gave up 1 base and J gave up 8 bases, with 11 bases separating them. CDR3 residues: CASSDYPGDGYTF. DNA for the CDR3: TGTGCCAGCAGTGACTATCCAGGGGACGGCTACACCTTC.

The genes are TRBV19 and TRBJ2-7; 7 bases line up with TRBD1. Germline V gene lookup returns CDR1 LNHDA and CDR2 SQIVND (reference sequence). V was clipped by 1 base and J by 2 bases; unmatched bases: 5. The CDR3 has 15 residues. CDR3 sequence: CASSIVSGQAYEQYF. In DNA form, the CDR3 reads TGTGCCAGTAGTATAGTATCCGGACAGGCCTACGAGCAGTACTTC.

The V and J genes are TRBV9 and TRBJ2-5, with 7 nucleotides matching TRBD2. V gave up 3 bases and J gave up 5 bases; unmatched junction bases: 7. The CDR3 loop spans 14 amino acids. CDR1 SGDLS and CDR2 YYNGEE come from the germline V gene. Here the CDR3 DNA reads TGTGCCAGCAGCGAGCGGGGCGCTGACGAGACCCAGTACTTC. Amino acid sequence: CASSERGADETQYF.

CDR3 amino acids: CASSQFQGLSGNTIYF. The CDR3 DNA reads TGCGCCAGCAGCCAATTTCAGGGACTTTCTGGAAACACCATATATTTT. This sequence joins TRBV4-1 and TRBJ1-3; a possible D gene is TRBD1 (5 bases). The CDR3 runs 16 residues. The V gene's germline CDR1 is MGHRA and CDR2 YSYEKL. V was shortened by 2 bases and J by 1 base, with 12 bases between the two germline ends.

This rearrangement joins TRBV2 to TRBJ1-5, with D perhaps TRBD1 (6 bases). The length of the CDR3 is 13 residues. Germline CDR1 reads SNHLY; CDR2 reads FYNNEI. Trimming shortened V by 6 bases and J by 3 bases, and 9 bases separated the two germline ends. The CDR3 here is CASRGDTNQPQHF. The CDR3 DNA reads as TGTGCCAGCAGGGGGGACACCAATCAGCCCCAGCATTTT.

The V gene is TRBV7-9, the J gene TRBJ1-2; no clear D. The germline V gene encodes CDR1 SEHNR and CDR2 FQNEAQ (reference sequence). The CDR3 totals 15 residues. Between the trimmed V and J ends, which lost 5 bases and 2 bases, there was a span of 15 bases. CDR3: CASSRGSASNYGYTF. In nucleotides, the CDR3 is TGTGCCAGCAGCCGCGGATCGGCTTCGAACTATGGCTACACCTTC.

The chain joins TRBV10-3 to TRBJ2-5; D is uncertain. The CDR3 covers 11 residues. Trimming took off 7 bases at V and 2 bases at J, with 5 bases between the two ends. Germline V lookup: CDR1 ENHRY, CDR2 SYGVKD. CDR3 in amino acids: CAIKQQETQYF. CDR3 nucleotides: TGTGCCATCAAACAGCAAGAGACCCAGTACTTC.

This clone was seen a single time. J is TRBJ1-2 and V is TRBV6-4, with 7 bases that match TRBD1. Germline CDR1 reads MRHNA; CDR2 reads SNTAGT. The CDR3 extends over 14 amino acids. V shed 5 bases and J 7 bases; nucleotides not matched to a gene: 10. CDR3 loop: CASSPTTGNGGYTF. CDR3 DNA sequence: TGTGCCAGCAGTCCAACGACAGGGAATGGTGGCTACACCTTC.

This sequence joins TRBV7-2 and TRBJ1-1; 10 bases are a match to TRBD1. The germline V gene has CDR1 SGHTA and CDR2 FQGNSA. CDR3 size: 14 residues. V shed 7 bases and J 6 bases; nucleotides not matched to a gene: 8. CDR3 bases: TGTGCCAGCACCAAGGGACAGGGGATGGCTGAAGCTTTCTTT. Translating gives CASTKGQGMAEAFF.

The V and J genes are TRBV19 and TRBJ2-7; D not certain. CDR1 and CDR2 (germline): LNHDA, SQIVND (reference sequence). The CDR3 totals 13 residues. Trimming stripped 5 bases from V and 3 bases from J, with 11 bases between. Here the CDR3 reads CASSAAPNYEQYF. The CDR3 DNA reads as TGTGCCAGTAGTGCCGCGCCCAACTACGAGCAGTACTTC. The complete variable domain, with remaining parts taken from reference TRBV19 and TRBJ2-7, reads DGGITQSPKYLFRKEGQNVTLSCEQNLNHDAMYWYRQDPGQGLRLIYYSQIVNDFQKGDIAEGYSVSREKKESFPLTVTSAQKNPTAFYLCASSAAPNYEQYFGPGTRLTVT.

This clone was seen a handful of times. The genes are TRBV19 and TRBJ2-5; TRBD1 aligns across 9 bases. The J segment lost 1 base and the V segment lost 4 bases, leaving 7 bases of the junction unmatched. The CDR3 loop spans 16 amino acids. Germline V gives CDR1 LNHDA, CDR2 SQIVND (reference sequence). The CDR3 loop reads CASSKGTGSVQETQYF. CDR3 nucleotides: TGTGCCAGTAGTAAAGGGACAGGGTCCGTCCAAGAGACCCAGTACTTC. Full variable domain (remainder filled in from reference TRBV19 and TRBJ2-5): DGGITQSPKYLFRKEGQNVTLSCEQNLNHDAMYWYRQDPGQGLRLIYYSQIVNDFQKGDIAEGYSVSREKKESFPLTVTSAQKNPTAFYLCASSKGTGSVQETQYFGPGTRLLVL.

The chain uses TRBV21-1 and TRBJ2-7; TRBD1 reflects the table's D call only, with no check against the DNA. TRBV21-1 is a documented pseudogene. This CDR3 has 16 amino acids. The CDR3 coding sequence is TGTGCCAGCAGCATAAACCGGGACAGGGGTAACTACGAGCAGTACTTC. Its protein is CASSINRDRGNYEQYF.

The CDR3 bases are TGCGCCAGCAGCCAAGCCAAACACTGGGTGCGGCGGGGCTACACCTTC. Its translation is CASSQAKHWVRRGYTF. The chain uses TRBV4-3 and TRBJ1-2; unclear D gene. The germline CDR1 and CDR2 sequences are LGHNA and YSLEER. The CDR3 has 16 residues. The V gene lost 1 base and the J gene lost 8 bases, with 20 bases spanning the gap.

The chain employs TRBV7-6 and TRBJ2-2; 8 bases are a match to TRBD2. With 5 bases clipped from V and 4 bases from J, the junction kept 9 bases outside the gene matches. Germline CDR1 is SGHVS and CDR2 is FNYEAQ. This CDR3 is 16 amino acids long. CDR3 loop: CASSPSGGGGTGELFF. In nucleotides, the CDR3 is TGTGCCAGCAGCCCCAGCGGGGGCGGCGGCACCGGGGAGCTGTTTTTT.

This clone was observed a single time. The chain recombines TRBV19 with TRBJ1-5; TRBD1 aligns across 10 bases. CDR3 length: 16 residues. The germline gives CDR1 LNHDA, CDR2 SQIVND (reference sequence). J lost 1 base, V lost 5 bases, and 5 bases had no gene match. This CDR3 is CASSSTGGRSNQPQHF. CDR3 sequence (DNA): TGTGCCAGTAGTTCGACAGGGGGCAGGAGCAATCAGCCCCAGCATTTT.

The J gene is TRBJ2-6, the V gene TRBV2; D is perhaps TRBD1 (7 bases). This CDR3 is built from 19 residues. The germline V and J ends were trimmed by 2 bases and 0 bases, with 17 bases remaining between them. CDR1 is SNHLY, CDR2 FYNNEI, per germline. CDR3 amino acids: CASSERRAGGLSGANVLTF. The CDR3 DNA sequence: TGTGCCAGCAGTGAACGGCGCGCAGGGGGGCTCTCTGGGGCCAACGTCCTGACTTTC. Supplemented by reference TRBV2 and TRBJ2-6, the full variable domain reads EPEVTQTPSHQVTQMGQEVILRCVPISNHLYFYWYRQILGQKVEFLVSFYNNEISEKSEIFDDQFSVERPDGSNFTLKIRSTKLEDSAMYFCASSERRAGGLSGANVLTFGAGSRLTVL.

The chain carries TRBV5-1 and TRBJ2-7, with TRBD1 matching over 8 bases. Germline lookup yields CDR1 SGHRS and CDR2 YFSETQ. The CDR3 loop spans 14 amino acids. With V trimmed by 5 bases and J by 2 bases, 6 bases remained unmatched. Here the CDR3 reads CASSWQGAPYEQYF. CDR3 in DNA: TGCGCCAGCAGTTGGCAGGGGGCGCCCTACGAGCAGTACTTC.

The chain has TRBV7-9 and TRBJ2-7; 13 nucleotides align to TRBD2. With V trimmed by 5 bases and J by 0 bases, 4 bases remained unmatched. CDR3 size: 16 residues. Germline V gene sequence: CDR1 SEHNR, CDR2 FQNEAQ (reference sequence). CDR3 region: CASSQTSGGYSYEQYF. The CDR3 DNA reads TGTGCCAGCAGCCAGACTAGCGGGGGGTACTCCTACGAGCAGTACTTC.

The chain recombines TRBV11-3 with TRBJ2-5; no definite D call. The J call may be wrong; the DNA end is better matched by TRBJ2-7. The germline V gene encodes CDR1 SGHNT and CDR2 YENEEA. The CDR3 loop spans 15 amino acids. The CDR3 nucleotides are TGTGCCAGCAGCTTCGGCGGCATACCTCCCTACGAGCAGTACTTC. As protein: CASSFGGIPPYEQYF.

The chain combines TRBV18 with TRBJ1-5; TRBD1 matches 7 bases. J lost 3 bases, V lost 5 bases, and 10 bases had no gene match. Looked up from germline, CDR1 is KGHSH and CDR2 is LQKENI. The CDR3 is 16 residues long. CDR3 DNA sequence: TGTGCCAGCTCATCCCAGACAGGGAGCGACAATCAGCCCCAGCATTTT. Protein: CASSSQTGSDNQPQHF.

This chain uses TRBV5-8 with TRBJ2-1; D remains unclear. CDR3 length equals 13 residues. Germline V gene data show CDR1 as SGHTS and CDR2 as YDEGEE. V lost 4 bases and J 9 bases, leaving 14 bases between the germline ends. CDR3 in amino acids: CASSLLAETEQFF. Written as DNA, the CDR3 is TGTGCCAGCAGCCTCCTTGCGGAGACTGAGCAGTTCTTC.

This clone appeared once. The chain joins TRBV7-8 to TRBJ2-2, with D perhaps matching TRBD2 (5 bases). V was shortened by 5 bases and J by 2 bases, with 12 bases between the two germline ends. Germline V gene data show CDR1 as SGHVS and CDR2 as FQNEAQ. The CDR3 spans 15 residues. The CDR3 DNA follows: TGTGCCAGCAGCCGGGGAGCAACTAACACCGGGGAGCTGTTTTTT. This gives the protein CASSRGATNTGELFF.

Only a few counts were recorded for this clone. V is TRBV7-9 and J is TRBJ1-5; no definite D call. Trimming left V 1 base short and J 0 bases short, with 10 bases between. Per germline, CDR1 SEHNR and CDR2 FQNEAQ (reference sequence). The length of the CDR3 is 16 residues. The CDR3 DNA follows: TGTGCCAGCAGCTTAGGTCACCGAGATAGCAATCAGCCCCAGCATTTT. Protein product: CASSLGHRDSNQPQHF.